The entry below describes one TCR beta chain. Per the germline V gene, CDR1 is SEHNR and CDR2 is FQNEAQ (reference sequence). CDR3 length: 15 residues. Trimming removed 3 bases from V and 1 base from J; junction bases left unmatched: 2. This specimen comes from a study of technical replicates of blood from four donors. Generated by immunoSEQ multiplex PCR, the TCRdb table keeps only in-frame clones and is missing some. The repertoire holds roughly 80,000 clones, with roughly 92% as singletons. The TCR originated in a human donor in good health. The sequenced sample consisted of T cells isolated from PBMCs. This chain joins TRBV7-9 and TRBJ2-3; TRBD1 agrees at 9 bases. The CDR3 region is CASSFRTGGTDTQYF. The CDR3 nucleotides are TGTGCCAGCAGCTTCAGGACAGGGGGCACAGATACGCAGTATTTT. The variable domain in full, completed from reference TRBV7-9 and TRBJ2-3, reads DTGVSQNPRHKITKRGQNVTFRCDPISEHNRLYWYRQTLGQGPEFLTYFQNEAQLEKSRLLSDRFSAERPKGSFSTLEIQRTEQGDSAMYLCASSFRTGGTDTQYFGPGTRLTVL.